One T cell receptor (beta chain) is described in this entry. CDR1 is SQVTM and CDR2 is ANQGSEA in the germline V gene. With 7 bases removed from V and 0 bases from J, the gap between germline ends came to 12 bases. The CDR3 runs 13 residues. This entry belongs to a study of blood T cell repertoires in COVID-19. Here immunoSEQ multiplex PCR was the method, and the copy in TCRdb shows in-frame clones only, minus some. Of under 200,000 clones in the sample, around 85% were seen once. The origin of this receptor is a woman of 80 years or more with acute or convalescent COVID-19. Specimen: peripheral blood. The chain carries TRBV29-1 and TRBJ1-1; D is unclear. As DNA, the CDR3 is TGCAGCGGGATCACAGCCCTGAACACTGAAGCTTTCTTT. Translation gives CSGITALNTEAFF.